This TCR beta chain was obtained from a study of blood T cell repertoires in COVID-19. The J segment lost 8 bases and the V segment lost 1 base, leaving 6 bases of the junction unmatched. CDR1 is SGDLS and CDR2 is YYNGEE in the germline V gene. The CDR3 totals 15 residues. Cohort 3 recovery required two negative PCRs, clearance, or symptom resolution. The assay was immunoSEQ multiplex PCR, and TCRdb's table has in-frame clones only and misses some. The data contain fewer than 350,000 clones, approximately 88% of them singletons. The clonotype was recovered from a woman in her twenties or thirties who had recovered from COVID-19. V usage is TRBV9 and J usage is TRBJ2-1; 10 positions match TRBD2. Sequenced: PBMCs or T cells enriched from blood (not recorded which). The CDR3: CASSVLSGGAYEQFF. The CDR3 DNA reads as TGTGCCAGCAGCGTACTAAGCGGGGGGGCCTATGAGCAGTTCTTC.